Presented here are 10 T cell receptor beta chains from one specimen sequenced in a study of STAT5B mutations in CD4+ large granular lymphocyte leukemia. Clones were read by immunoSEQ multiplex PCR, and TCRdb kept only the in-frame ones, dropping some. The sample has approximately 34,000 clones; around three quarters are singletons. Source material: CD4+ T cells from blood buffy coats. These receptors originate from a human donor in good health.

The chain's CDR3 is CASSASGGYEQYF. The DNA of the CDR3 is TGTGCCAGCTCAGCCTCCGGGGGCTACGAGCAGTACTTC. This chain connects TRBV7-2 to TRBJ2-7; D might be TRBD2 (6 bases). The V and J ends lost 8 bases and 3 bases respectively, with 14 bases between them. Germline V gives CDR1 SGHTA, CDR2 FQGNSA. This CDR3 spans 13 amino acids.

The chain combines TRBV28 with TRBJ2-7; no definite D call. Per the germline V gene, CDR1 is MDHEN and CDR2 is SYDVKM. CDR3 size: 14 residues. V was cut by 2 bases and J by 2 bases, with 10 bases left in between. The CDR3: CASSLRQDAYEQYF. In nucleotides, the CDR3 is TGTGCCAGCAGTTTAAGGCAGGACGCCTACGAGCAGTACTTC.

This clone was seen a few times. The J gene is TRBJ2-1, the V gene TRBV5-1; 9 bases match TRBD1. Germline V CDR1 and CDR2: SGHRS, YFSETQ. The CDR3 covers 14 residues. J gave up 7 bases and V 9 bases, and 11 bases lay outside the gene matches. The CDR3 loop is CATSQGAQWNEQFF. In DNA, the CDR3 is TGCGCCACATCACAGGGGGCGCAATGGAATGAGCAGTTCTTC. Filled out from reference TRBV5-1 and TRBJ2-1, the complete variable domain reads KAGVTQTPRYLIKTRGQQVTLSCSPISGHRSVSWYQQTPGQGLQFLFEYFSETQRNKGNFPGRFSGRQFSNSRSEMNVSTLELGDSALYLCATSQGAQWNEQFFGPGTRLTVL.

The rearrangement links TRBV9 to TRBJ2-3; 9 positions agree with TRBD1. The CDR3 loop spans 16 amino acids. V lost 0 bases and J lost 6; bases outside the gene matches: 8. Germline assignment: CDR1 SGDLS and CDR2 YYNGEE. The DNA of the CDR3 is TGTGCCAGCAGCGTAGCTCCGGGACAGGGTACCGATACGCAGTATTTT. It codes for CASSVAPGQGTDTQYF.

This clone appeared a few times. The V and J genes are TRBV5-4 and TRBJ1-2; D ambiguous. CDR3 length: 14 amino acids. Trimming removed 0 bases from V and 4 bases from J, with 10 bases in between. From germline, CDR1 is SGHNT and CDR2 YYREEE (reference sequence). CDR3 loop: CASSLEDIRYGYTF. The CDR3, as DNA: TGTGCCAGCAGCTTGGAAGACATACGCTATGGCTACACCTTC.

The gene calls are TRBV9 and TRBJ2-5, with 10 bases identical to TRBD2. The germline gives CDR1 SGDLS, CDR2 YYNGEE. The CDR3 has 16 residues. Unmatched junction bases numbered 7, after V lost 0 bases and J lost 5 bases. The DNA of the CDR3 is TGTGCCAGCAGCGTAGCGAGCGGGGGGGCAGTGGAGACCCAGTACTTC. It specifies CASSVASGGAVETQYF.

This chain links TRBV10-3 with TRBJ1-1, with 7 bases fitting TRBD1. The CDR3 sequence is 17 residues long. Trimming cost V 5 bases and J 4 bases; bases outside gene matches: 16. Germline values: CDR1 ENHRY, CDR2 SYGVKD. This CDR3 is CAISNPGPGTASTEAFF. The CDR3, as DNA: TGTGCCATCAGTAATCCGGGACCCGGGACAGCATCCACTGAAGCTTTCTTT.

The chain joins TRBV30 to TRBJ1-3; D possibly corresponds to TRBD1 (6 bases). V was clipped by 1 base and J by 3 bases, with 10 bases between them. Germline loops: CDR1 GTSNPN, CDR2 SVGIG (reference sequence). The CDR3 length is 14 residues. CDR3 sequence: CAWSGGQGGNTIYF. For the CDR3, the DNA is TGTGCCTGGAGTGGGGGGCAGGGTGGAAACACCATATATTTT.

V and J are TRBV7-6 and TRBJ1-1, with D possibly being TRBD1 (5 bases). Germline V gene lookup returns CDR1 SGHVS and CDR2 FNYEAQ. This CDR3 region has 15 residues. Trimming left V 1 base short and J 6 bases short, with 15 bases between. CDR3 sequence: CASSLEGRAGAEAFF. CDR3 bases: TGTGCCAGCAGCTTAGAGGGCAGGGCTGGGGCTGAAGCTTTCTTT.

The chain recombines TRBV7-2 with TRBJ2-6; 10 nucleotides align to TRBD1. CDR3 length equals 19 residues. The ends lost 2 bases at V and 0 bases at J; junction bases unmatched: 7. Germline V gene lookup returns CDR1 SGHTA and CDR2 FQGNSA. CDR3 residues: CASSLRWTGGISGANVLTF. The CDR3 DNA is TGTGCCAGCAGCTTAAGATGGACAGGGGGGATCTCTGGGGCCAACGTCCTGACTTTC.